These 31 T cell receptor beta chains were all obtained from the same sample, sequenced in a study of Graves' ophthalmopathy and Graves' hyperthyroidism. The TCR beta CDR3 regions underwent amplification from RNA transcripts. A first-round RT-PCR used HTBI primers, followed by a second-round multiplex PCR. Via MiXCR, TCRdb re-called the multiplex PCR reads, giving one row per CDR3 protein. The sample carries a few hundred thousand distinct CDR3 sequences, 15% to 20% recorded once. Source material: peripheral blood. Receptors originate from an adult man with Graves' ophthalmopathy.

The rearrangement links TRBV6-1 to TRBJ2-2; 7 positions agree with TRBD2. V trimming: 6 bases; J trimming: 3 bases; junction bases outside the gene matches: 10. This CDR3 has 16 amino acids. Per the germline V gene, CDR1 is MNHNS and CDR2 is SASEGT. Here the CDR3 DNA reads TGTGCCAGCAGCGATCTGGGAGGGTGGGACACCGGGGAGCTGTTTTTT. Amino acid sequence: CASSDLGGWDTGELFF.

The chain uses TRBV28 and TRBJ2-5, with a tentative D call TRBD1 (6 bases). Germline lookup yields CDR1 MDHEN and CDR2 SYDVKM. The CDR3 runs to 12 residues. The CDR3 DNA is TGTTCAACTGGGGGCAGCCAAGAGACCCAGTACTTC. This codes for CSTGGSQETQYF.

The V gene is TRBV6-4, the J gene TRBJ2-5; D not resolved. CDR3 length equals 12 residues. CDR1 is MRHNA and CDR2 is SNTAGT in the germline V gene. Trimming left V 6 bases short and J 1 base short, with 6 bases between. The CDR3 loop reads CASRASQETQYF. CDR3 nucleotides: TGTGCCAGCAGGGCGTCCCAAGAGACCCAGTACTTC.

The chain has TRBV19 and TRBJ1-2; D ambiguous. The CDR3 runs to 12 residues. Germline CDR1 is LNHDA and CDR2 is SQIVND (reference sequence). The ends were cut back, 8 bases at V and 2 bases at J, with 9 bases in the middle. The CDR3 DNA reads as TGTGCCAGTGGTACCCACAACTATGGCTACACCTTC. Its protein is CASGTHNYGYTF.

In its sample, this clonotype was seen once. The V and J genes are TRBV20-1 and TRBJ2-7; 10 bases agree with TRBD2. The CDR3 loop spans 14 amino acids. Trimming cost V 1 base and J 6 bases; bases outside gene matches: 6. Germline CDR1 is DFQATT and CDR2 is SNEGSKA (reference sequence). CDR3 loop: CSARGLAGVSEQYF. The CDR3 nucleotides are TGCAGTGCTAGAGGCCTAGCGGGAGTCAGCGAGCAGTACTTC.

This clonotype was seen repeatedly, ten times or more. The chain has TRBV4-2 and TRBJ1-1; D might be TRBD1 (5 bases). The CDR3 length is 14 residues. CDR1 LGHNA and CDR2 YNFKEQ come from the germline V gene. V was trimmed by 4 bases and J by 0 bases, leaving 9 bases between them. The CDR3 coding sequence is TGTGCCAGCAGCCTAGGGACGGTGAACACTGAAGCTTTCTTT. This encodes CASSLGTVNTEAFF.

Many counts were recorded for this clonotype. J is TRBJ1-2 and V is TRBV7-9; D perhaps matches TRBD1 (6 bases). Trimming stripped 2 bases from V and 8 bases from J, with 12 bases between. This CDR3 is 13 amino acids long. In germline, CDR1 is SEHNR, CDR2 FQNEAQ (reference sequence). The CDR3 protein is CASSLIRGRGYTF. The DNA for the CDR3 is TGTGCCAGCAGCTTAATCAGGGGTCGAGGCTACACCTTC.

This clonotype was observed many times. The chain links TRBV7-2 to TRBJ2-7, with 9 positions matching TRBD2. CDR1 and CDR2 from the germline V gene are SGHTA and FQGNSA. V shed 2 bases, J shed 2 bases, and the junction held 4 bases outside the gene matches. This CDR3 region has 15 residues. The CDR3: CASSLNGGGAYEQYF. CDR3 coding DNA: TGTGCCAGCAGCTTAAATGGCGGGGGGGCCTACGAGCAGTACTTC.

This clonotype was found many times. The chain recombines TRBV11-2 with TRBJ1-2; tentatively, D is TRBD1 (5 bases). The CDR3 is made up of 15 amino acids. CDR1 is SGHAT, CDR2 FQNNGV, per germline. V lost 0 bases to trimming and J lost 4 bases, with 12 bases between them. CDR3 coding DNA: TGTGCCAGCAGCTTAGATCCGGGGCTCCCCTATGGCTACACCTTC. Translation: CASSLDPGLPYGYTF. The variable domain in full, with the rest retrieved from reference TRBV11-2 and TRBJ1-2, is EAGVAQSPRYKIIEKRQSVAFWCNPISGHATLYWYQQILGQGPKLLIQFQNNGVVDDSQLPKDRFSAERLKGVDSTLKIQPAKLEDSAVYLCASSLDPGLPYGYTFGSGTRLTVV.

This clonotype was seen repeatedly, ten times or more. This chain links TRBV24-1 with TRBJ2-7; D perhaps matches TRBD1 (6 bases). Trimming stripped 9 bases from V and 4 bases from J, with 15 bases between. This CDR3 is 13 amino acids long. Germline V gene sequence: CDR1 KGHDR, CDR2 SFDVKD. Written as DNA, the CDR3 is TGTGCCACCTCTCATGGACAGAGGTACGAGCAGTACTTC. Protein product: CATSHGQRYEQYF.

In its sample, this clonotype was seen many times. The chain carries TRBV18 and TRBJ2-7; no reliable D call. Trimming shortened V by 3 bases and J by 4 bases, and 7 bases separated the two germline ends. The germline V gene encodes CDR1 KGHSH and CDR2 LQKENI. CDR3 size: 12 residues. The CDR3 region has the DNA TGTGCCAGCTCACCTGTCCATTACGAGCAGTACTTC. This sequence encodes CASSPVHYEQYF.

The chain combines TRBV20-1 with TRBJ2-7; 7 nucleotides align to TRBD2. Germline values: CDR1 DFQATT, CDR2 SNEGSKA (reference sequence). CDR3 length: 15 amino acids. V was clipped by 0 bases and J by 2 bases; unmatched bases: 7. CDR3 region: CSARDGTIGTYEQYF. CDR3 DNA: TGCAGTGCTAGAGACGGGACTATCGGGACCTACGAGCAGTACTTC.

This clonotype has ten or more counts. V usage is TRBV12-3 or TRBV12-4 and J usage is TRBJ1-1; tentative D call: TRBD1 (5 bases). CDR3 length equals 14 residues. Between the trimmed V and J ends, which lost 7 bases and 5 bases, there was a span of 17 bases. The CDR3 nucleotides read TGTGCCAGCACTCCCACAGGTGGAATAACTGAAGCTTTCTTT. Encoded protein: CASTPTGGITEAFF.

This clonotype was recorded many times. V usage is TRBV4-2 and J usage is TRBJ1-5; perhaps TRBD1 as D (6 bases). This CDR3 has 15 residues. Germline loops: CDR1 LGHNA, CDR2 YNFKEQ. V lost 0 bases and J 6 bases, leaving 12 bases between the germline ends. CDR3 in amino acids: CASSQEGGAGQPQHF. The CDR3 DNA sequence: TGTGCCAGCAGCCAAGAGGGGGGGGCGGGTCAGCCCCAGCATTTT.

The rearrangement joins TRBV6-1 to TRBJ1-2; no reliable D call. The CDR3 is made up of 11 amino acids. Trimming stripped 7 bases from V and 6 bases from J, with 9 bases between. The V gene's germline CDR1 is MNHNS and CDR2 SASEGT. The CDR3 protein is CASTRTHGYTF. The CDR3 DNA sequence: TGTGCCAGCACTCGGACTCATGGCTACACCTTC.

This clonotype showed up many times. The chain links TRBV6-2 or TRBV6-3 to TRBJ1-5; 12 bases agree with TRBD1. The V gene's germline CDR1 is MNHEY and CDR2 SVGEGT. The CDR3 totals 20 residues. V trimming: 0 bases; J trimming: 3 bases; junction bases outside the gene matches: 12. The CDR3 region has the DNA TGTGCCAGCAGTTACTCGCCAGGGACAGGGGGCGGGGGGGTCAATCAGCCCCAGCATTTT. Translation: CASSYSPGTGGGGVNQPQHF.

In this sample, this clonotype turned up a few times. This may stem from a read error, because a much larger clone lies one nucleotide away. The rearrangement joins TRBV6-1 to TRBJ1-2; maybe TRBD1 (5 bases). The CDR3 contains 14 residues. Germline lookup yields CDR1 MNHNS and CDR2 SASEGT. V was shortened by 5 bases and J by 3 bases, with 13 bases between the two germline ends. Here the CDR3 reads CASSPRTRDYGYTF. As DNA, the CDR3 is TGTGCCAGCAGTCCTCGGACACGGGACTATGGCTACACCTTC.

This clonotype was detected many times. V is TRBV28 and J is TRBJ1-1; no clear D. Trimming removed 2 bases from V and 6 bases from J, with 10 bases in between. The germline gives CDR1 MDHEN, CDR2 SYDVKM. The CDR3 spans 13 residues. The CDR3 coding sequence is TGTGCCAGCAGTTTACCCGGGTTGTCTGAAGCTTTCTTT. Amino acid sequence: CASSLPGLSEAFF. The full variable domain, rest sourced from reference TRBV28 and TRBJ1-1, is DVKVTQSSRYLVKRTGEKVFLECVQDMDHENMFWYRQDPGLGLRLIYFSYDVKMKEKGDIPEGYSVSREKKERFSLILESASTNQTSMYLCASSLPGLSEAFFGQGTRLTVV.

Ten or more counts support this clonotype. The chain recombines TRBV30 with TRBJ2-3, with 8 bases identical to TRBD2. This CDR3 has 17 residues. The ends lost 0 bases at V and 0 bases at J; junction bases unmatched: 8. CDR1 and CDR2 (germline): GTSNPN, SVGIG (reference sequence). In DNA form, the CDR3 reads TGTGCCTGGAGTGTCCCGGCTAGCGGGCAAAGCACAGATACGCAGTATTTT. This encodes CAWSVPASGQSTDTQYF. Variable domain in full (rest from reference TRBV30 and TRBJ2-3): SQTIHQWPATLVQPVGSPLSLECTVEGTSNPNLYWYRQAAGRGLQLLFYSVGIGQISSEVPQNLSASRPQDRQFILSSKKLLLSDSGFYLCAWSVPASGQSTDTQYFGPGTRLTVL.

This clonotype came up many times. The genes are TRBV4-2 and TRBJ1-1, with D perhaps matching TRBD1 (6 bases). The CDR3 extends over 15 amino acids. In germline, CDR1 is LGHNA, CDR2 YNFKEQ. Trimming removed 2 bases from V and 2 bases from J, with 12 bases in between. The CDR3 DNA sequence: TGTGCCAGCAGCCAACTGCAACAGGGAAACACTGAAGCTTTCTTT. Translating it yields CASSQLQQGNTEAFF.

This clonotype has ten or more counts. This sequence joins TRBV29-1 and TRBJ2-5; TRBD1 is a possible D gene (6 bases). CDR3 length: 12 residues. V was cut by 8 bases and J by 4 bases, with 14 bases left in between. The germline V gene has CDR1 SQVTM and CDR2 ANQGSEA. The CDR3 nucleotides are TGCAGCAGCAGGGGTTCGGGAGAGACCCAGTACTTC. Translation: CSSRGSGETQYF. Supplemented by reference TRBV29-1 and TRBJ2-5, the full variable domain reads SAVISQKPSRDICQRGTSLTIQCQVDSQVTMMFWYRQQPGQSLTLIATANQGSEATYESGFVIDKFPISRPNLTFSTLTVSNMSPEDSSIYLCSSRGSGETQYFGPGTRLLVL.

This clonotype has a count of ten or more. V gene TRBV6-2 or TRBV6-3 combines with J gene TRBJ2-5; 9 bases match TRBD2. The V gene end was trimmed by 5 bases and the J gene end by 2 bases; junction bases not matched to a gene: 6. The CDR3 totals 15 residues. The germline V gene has CDR1 MNHEY and CDR2 SVGEGT. The CDR3 sequence is CASSPRLAVQETQYF. CDR3 bases: TGTGCCAGCAGTCCTCGACTAGCGGTGCAAGAGACCCAGTACTTC.

Only one count was recorded for this clonotype. One junction end does not reproduce the germline sequence, and a read error may be involved. V usage is TRBV10-2 and J usage is TRBJ1-2; TRBD1 is a possible D gene (5 bases). Germline lookup yields CDR1 WSHSY and CDR2 SAAADI. This CDR3 contains 16 residues. The CDR3 spells CASSVKDIGSDYGYTF. DNA for the CDR3: TGTGCCAGCAGCGTAAAGGACATAGGGTCGGACTATGGCTACACCTTC.

This clonotype was observed at least ten times. The V and J genes are TRBV2 and TRBJ2-7; 10 nucleotides line up with TRBD2. Trimming removed 5 bases from V and 3 bases from J; junction bases left unmatched: 4. The germline V gene has CDR1 SNHLY and CDR2 FYNNEI. The CDR3 loop spans 14 amino acids. CDR3 coding DNA: TGTGCCAGCAGTTCTAGCGGGGGCAGCTACGAGCAGTACTTC. Protein: CASSSSGGSYEQYF.

This clonotype showed up many times. The chain employs TRBV29-1 and TRBJ1-1; D remains ambiguous. CDR1 is SQVTM and CDR2 is ANQGSEA in the germline V gene. The CDR3 runs to 14 residues. The V gene lost 3 bases and the J gene lost 10 bases, with 21 bases spanning the gap. The chain's CDR3 is CSVDPRAVGGGAFF. DNA for the CDR3: TGCAGCGTTGACCCCCGGGCCGTAGGTGGAGGAGCTTTCTTT.

This clonotype was counted many times. The chain couples TRBV6-2 or TRBV6-3 to TRBJ2-7, with D unresolved. Trimming shortened V by 4 bases and J by 2 bases, and 6 bases separated the two germline ends. The CDR3 is made up of 12 amino acids. The germline CDR1 and CDR2 sequences are MNHEY and SVGEGT. In DNA, the CDR3 is TGTGCCAGCAGTTCGGACGCCTACGAGCAGTACTTC. Translated, it gives CASSSDAYEQYF.

This clonotype was detected many times. V gene TRBV6-2 or TRBV6-3 combines with J gene TRBJ1-2, with D perhaps matching TRBD1 (6 bases). Germline V gives CDR1 MNHEY, CDR2 SVGEGT. V was trimmed by 4 bases and J by 8 bases, leaving 14 bases between them. This CDR3 has 13 amino acids. CDR3 sequence (DNA): TGTGCCAGCAGTTCACAGGGAAAGGAGGGCTACACCTTC. This sequence encodes CASSSQGKEGYTF.

This clonotype was picked up many times. The V and J genes are TRBV4-1 and TRBJ1-2, with TRBD1 as a possible D gene (6 bases). The V end lost 5 bases, the J end lost 4 bases, and 17 bases lay between the germline ends. CDR1 is MGHRA and CDR2 is YSYEKL in the germline V gene. The CDR3 contains 15 residues. CDR3 coding DNA: TGCGCCAGCAGCTCAAACAGGGATGGGGGCTATGGCTACACCTTC. Translated, it gives CASSSNRDGGYGYTF.

This clonotype has at least ten counts. V gene TRBV28 combines with J gene TRBJ1-5, with 8 positions matching TRBD1. J lost 3 bases, V lost 6 bases, and 4 bases had no gene match. The CDR3 is made up of 14 amino acids. Per germline, CDR1 MDHEN and CDR2 SYDVKM. The CDR3 protein is CASRPDRANQPQHF. Written as DNA, the CDR3 is TGTGCCAGCAGGCCGGACAGGGCCAATCAGCCCCAGCATTTT.

This chain uses TRBV11-2 with TRBJ2-5, with TRBD2 identical over 15 bases. V shed 5 bases, J shed 0 bases, and the junction held 4 bases outside the gene matches. The CDR3 covers 17 residues. In germline, CDR1 is SGHAT, CDR2 FQNNGV. DNA for the CDR3: TGTGCCAGCAGCGCAGGACTAGCGGGGGGGGACCAAGAGACCCAGTACTTC. Its protein product is CASSAGLAGGDQETQYF.

Ten or more counts support this clonotype. This chain joins TRBV20-1 and TRBJ2-2, with 7 bases fitting TRBD1. The CDR3 contains 16 residues. The V gene's germline CDR1 is DFQATT and CDR2 SNEGSKA (reference sequence). Unmatched junction bases numbered 12, after V lost 5 bases and J lost 3 bases. The CDR3 DNA is TGCAGTGCTCCGCTTTTTACAGGGGTTTACACCGGGGAGCTGTTTTTT. Its translation: CSAPLFTGVYTGELFF.